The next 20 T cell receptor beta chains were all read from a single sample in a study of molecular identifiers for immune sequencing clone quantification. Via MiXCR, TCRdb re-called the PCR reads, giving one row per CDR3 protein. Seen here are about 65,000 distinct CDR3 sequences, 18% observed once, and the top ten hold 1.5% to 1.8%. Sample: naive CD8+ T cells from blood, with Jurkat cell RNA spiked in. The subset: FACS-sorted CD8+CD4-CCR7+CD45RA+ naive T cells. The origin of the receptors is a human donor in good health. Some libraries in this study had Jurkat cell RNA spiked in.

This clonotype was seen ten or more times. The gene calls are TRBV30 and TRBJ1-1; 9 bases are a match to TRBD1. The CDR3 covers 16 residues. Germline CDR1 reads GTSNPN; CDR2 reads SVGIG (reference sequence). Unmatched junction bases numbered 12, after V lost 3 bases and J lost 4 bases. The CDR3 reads CAWRNTGGQGGTEAFF. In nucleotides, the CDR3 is TGTGCCTGGAGGAATACAGGGGGCCAAGGGGGCACTGAAGCTTTCTTT.

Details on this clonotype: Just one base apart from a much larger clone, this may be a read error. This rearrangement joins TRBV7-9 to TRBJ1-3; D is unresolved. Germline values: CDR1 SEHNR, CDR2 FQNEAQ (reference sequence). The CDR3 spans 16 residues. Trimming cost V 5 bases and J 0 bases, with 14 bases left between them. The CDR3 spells CASSPVDGRSGNTIYF. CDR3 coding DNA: TGTGCCAGCAGCCCCGTCGACGGGCGCTCTGGAAACACCATATATTTT.

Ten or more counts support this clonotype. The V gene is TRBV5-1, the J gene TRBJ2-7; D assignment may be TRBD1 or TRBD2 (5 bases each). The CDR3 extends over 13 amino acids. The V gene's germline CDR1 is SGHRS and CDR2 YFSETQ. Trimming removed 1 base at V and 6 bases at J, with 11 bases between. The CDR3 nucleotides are TGCGCCAGCAGCTTGTTTGCAGGGAGCGAGCAGTACTTC. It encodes CASSLFAGSEQYF.

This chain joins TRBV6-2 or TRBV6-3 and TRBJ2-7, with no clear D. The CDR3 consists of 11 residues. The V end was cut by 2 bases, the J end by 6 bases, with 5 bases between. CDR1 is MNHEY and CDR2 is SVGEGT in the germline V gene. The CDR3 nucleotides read TGTGCCAGCAGTTACGGTTTCGAGCAGTACTTC. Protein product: CASSYGFEQYF.

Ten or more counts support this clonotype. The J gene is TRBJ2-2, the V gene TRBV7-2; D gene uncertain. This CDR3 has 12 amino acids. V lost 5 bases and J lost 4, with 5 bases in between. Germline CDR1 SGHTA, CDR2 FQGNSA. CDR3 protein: CASSAFTGELFF. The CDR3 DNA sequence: TGTGCCAGCAGCGCTTTCACCGGGGAGCTGTTTTTT.

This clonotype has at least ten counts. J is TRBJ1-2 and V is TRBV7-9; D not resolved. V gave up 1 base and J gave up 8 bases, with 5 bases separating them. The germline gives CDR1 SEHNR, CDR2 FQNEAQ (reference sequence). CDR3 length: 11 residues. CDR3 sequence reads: CASSLGGGYTF. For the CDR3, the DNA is TGTGCCAGCAGCTTAGGAGGAGGCTACACCTTC. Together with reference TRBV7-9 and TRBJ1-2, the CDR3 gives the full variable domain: DTGVSQNPRHKITKRGQNVTFRCDPISEHNRLYWYRQTLGQGPEFLTYFQNEAQLEKSRLLSDRFSAERPKGSFSTLEIQRTEQGDSAMYLCASSLGGGYTFGSGTRLTVV.

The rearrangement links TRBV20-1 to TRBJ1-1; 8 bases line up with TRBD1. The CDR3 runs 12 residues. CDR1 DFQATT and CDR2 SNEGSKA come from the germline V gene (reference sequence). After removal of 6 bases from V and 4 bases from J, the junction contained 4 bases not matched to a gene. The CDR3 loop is CSARTGSTEAFF. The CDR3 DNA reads TGCAGTGCCCGGACAGGGAGCACTGAAGCTTTCTTT.

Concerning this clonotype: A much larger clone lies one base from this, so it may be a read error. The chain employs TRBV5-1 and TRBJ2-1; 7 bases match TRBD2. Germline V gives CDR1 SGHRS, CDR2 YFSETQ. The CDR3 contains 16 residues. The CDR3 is CASSPLGGGSYDEQFF. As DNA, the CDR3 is TGCGCCAGCAGCCCCCTGGGCGGGGGTTCCTACGATGAGCAGTTCTTC.

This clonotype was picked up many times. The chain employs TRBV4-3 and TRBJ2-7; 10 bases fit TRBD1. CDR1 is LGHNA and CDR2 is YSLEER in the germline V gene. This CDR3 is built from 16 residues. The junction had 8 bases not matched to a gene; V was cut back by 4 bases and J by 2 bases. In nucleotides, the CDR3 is TGCGCCAGCAGCCCCACCGGACAGGGGGGAACCTACGAGCAGTACTTC. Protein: CASSPTGQGGTYEQYF.

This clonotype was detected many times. The CDR3 bases are TGTGCCAGCAGTTTCTGGGACAGGGAAAGACCCCAGCATTTT. Translated: CASSFWDRERPQHF. V and J are TRBV12-3 or TRBV12-4 and TRBJ1-5; 9 nucleotides align to TRBD1. The CDR3 runs to 14 residues. The V segment lost 3 bases and the J segment 10 bases; nucleotides outside the gene matches: 7.

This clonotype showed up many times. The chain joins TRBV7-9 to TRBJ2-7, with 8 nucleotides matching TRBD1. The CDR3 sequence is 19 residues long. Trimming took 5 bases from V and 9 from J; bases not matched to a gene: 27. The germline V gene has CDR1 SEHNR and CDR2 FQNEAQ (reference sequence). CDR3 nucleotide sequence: TGTGCCAGCAGCCCAATAGGGGGCGCGGGACAGGACTTCATGGTTGGGCAGTACTTC. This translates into CASSPIGGAGQDFMVGQYF.

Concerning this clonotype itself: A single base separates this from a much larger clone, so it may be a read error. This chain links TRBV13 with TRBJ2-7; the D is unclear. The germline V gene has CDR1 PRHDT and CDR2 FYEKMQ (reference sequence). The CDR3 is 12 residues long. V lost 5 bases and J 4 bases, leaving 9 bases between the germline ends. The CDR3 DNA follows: TGTGCCAGCAGCACTCAAAAGTACGAGCAGTACTTC. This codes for CASSTQKYEQYF.

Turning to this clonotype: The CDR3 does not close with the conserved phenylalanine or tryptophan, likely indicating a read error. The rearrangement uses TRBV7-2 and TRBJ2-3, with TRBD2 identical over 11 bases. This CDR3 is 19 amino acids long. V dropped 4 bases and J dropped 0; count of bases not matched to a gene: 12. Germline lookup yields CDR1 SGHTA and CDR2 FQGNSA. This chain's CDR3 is CASSSWGLAGGPSTDTQYL. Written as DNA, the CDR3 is TGTGCCAGCAGCTCCTGGGGTCTAGCGGGAGGACCCAGCACAGATACGCAGTATTTG.

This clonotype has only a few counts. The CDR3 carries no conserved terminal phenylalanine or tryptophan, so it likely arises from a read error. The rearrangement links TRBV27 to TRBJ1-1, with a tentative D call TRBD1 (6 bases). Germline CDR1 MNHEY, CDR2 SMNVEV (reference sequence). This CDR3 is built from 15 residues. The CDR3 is CATKLSGDMNTEAFY. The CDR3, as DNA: TGTGCAACGAAACTTTCAGGGGACATGAACACTGAAGCTTTCTAT.

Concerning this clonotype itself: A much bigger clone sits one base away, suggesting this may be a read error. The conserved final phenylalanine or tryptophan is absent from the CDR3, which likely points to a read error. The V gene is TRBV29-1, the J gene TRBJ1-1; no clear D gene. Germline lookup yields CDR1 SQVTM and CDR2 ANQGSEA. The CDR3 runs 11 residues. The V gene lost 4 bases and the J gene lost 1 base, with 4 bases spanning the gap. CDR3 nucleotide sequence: TGCAGCGTTGGAGAGAACACTGAAGCTTTCTGT. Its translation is CSVGENTEAFC.

CDR3 amino acids: CSARAGNYGYTF. CDR3 DNA: TGCAGTGCTAGAGCGGGGAACTATGGCTACACCTTC. The rearrangement uses TRBV20-1 and TRBJ1-2, with D unclear. Germline CDR1 is DFQATT and CDR2 is SNEGSKA (reference sequence). The V gene lost 1 base and the J gene lost 2 bases, with 5 bases spanning the gap. The CDR3 spans 12 residues.

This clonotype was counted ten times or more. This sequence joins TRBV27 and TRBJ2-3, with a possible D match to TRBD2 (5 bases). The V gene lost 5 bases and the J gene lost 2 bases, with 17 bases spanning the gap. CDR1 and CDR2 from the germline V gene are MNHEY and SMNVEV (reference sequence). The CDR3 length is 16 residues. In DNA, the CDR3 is TGTGCCAGCAGTACGTGGTTCGGGGAGATCACAGATACGCAGTATTTT. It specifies CASSTWFGEITDTQYF.

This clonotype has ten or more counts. The CDR3 here is CASRPDLAQEQYF. In DNA, the CDR3 is TGTGCCAGCAGGCCCGATCTCGCTCAAGAGCAGTACTTC. V usage is TRBV7-9 and J usage is TRBJ2-7; no clear D. The CDR3 length is 13 residues. Deletions cut 6 bases from V and 7 bases from J, with 16 bases between. The germline V gene encodes CDR1 SEHNR and CDR2 FQNEAQ (reference sequence).

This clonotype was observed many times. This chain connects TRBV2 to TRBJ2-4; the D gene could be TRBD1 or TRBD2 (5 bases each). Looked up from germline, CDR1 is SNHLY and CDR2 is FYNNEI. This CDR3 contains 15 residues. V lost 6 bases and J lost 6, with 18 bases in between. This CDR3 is CASSIREGRINIQYF. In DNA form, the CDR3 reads TGTGCCAGCAGCATACGAGAGGGACGGATAAACATTCAGTACTTC.

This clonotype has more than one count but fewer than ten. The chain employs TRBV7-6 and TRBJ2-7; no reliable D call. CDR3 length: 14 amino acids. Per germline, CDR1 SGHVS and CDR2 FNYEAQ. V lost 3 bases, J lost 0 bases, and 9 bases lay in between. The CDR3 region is CASSFGAVSYEQYF. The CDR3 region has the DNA TGTGCCAGCAGCTTCGGAGCCGTCTCCTACGAGCAGTACTTC.